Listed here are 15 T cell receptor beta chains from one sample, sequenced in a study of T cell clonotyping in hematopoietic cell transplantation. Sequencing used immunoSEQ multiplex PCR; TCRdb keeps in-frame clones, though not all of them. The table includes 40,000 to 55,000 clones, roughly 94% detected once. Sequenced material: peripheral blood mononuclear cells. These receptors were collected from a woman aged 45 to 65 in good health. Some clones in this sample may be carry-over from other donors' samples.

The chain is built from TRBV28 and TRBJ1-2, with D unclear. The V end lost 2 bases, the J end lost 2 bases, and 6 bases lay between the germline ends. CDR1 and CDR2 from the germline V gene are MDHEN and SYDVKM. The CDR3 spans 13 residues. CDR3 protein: CASSLGVNYGYTF. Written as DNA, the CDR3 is TGTGCCAGCAGTTTAGGGGTGAACTATGGCTACACCTTC.

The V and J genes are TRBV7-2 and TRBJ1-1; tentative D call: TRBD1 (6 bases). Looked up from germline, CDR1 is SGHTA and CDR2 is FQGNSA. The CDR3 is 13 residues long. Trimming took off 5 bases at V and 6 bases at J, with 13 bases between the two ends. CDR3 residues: CASSQQRGAEAFF. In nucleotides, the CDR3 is TGTGCCAGCAGCCAGCAAAGGGGGGCTGAAGCTTTCTTT.

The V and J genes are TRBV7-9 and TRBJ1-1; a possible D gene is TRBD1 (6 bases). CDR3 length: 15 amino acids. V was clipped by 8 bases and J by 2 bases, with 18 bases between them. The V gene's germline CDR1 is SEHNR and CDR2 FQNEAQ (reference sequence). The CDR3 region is CASALSGTRNTEAFF. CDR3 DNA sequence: TGTGCCAGCGCATTATCCGGGACACGAAACACTGAAGCTTTCTTT. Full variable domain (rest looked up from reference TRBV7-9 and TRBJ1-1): DTGVSQNPRHKITKRGQNVTFRCDPISEHNRLYWYRQTLGQGPEFLTYFQNEAQLEKSRLLSDRFSAERPKGSFSTLEIQRTEQGDSAMYLCASALSGTRNTEAFFGQGTRLTVV.

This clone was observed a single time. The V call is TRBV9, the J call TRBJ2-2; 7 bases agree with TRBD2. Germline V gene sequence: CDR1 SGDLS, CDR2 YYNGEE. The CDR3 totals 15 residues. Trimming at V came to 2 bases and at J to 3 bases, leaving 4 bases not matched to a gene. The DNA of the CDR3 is TGTGCCAGCAGCGTGGGGGGGGATCACACCGGGGAGCTGTTTTTT. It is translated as CASSVGGDHTGELFF.

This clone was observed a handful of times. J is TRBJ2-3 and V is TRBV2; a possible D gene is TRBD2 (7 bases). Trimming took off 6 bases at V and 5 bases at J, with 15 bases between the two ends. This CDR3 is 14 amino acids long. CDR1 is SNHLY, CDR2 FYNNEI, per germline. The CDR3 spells CASRPGGGEDTQYF. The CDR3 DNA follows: TGTGCCAGCAGGCCTGGGGGGGGCGAAGATACGCAGTATTTT.

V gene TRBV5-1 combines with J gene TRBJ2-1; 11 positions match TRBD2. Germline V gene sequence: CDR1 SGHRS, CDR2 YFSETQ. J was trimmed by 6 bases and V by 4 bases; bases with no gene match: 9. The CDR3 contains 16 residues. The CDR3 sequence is CASSPLTSGGGNEQFF. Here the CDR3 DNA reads TGCGCCAGCAGCCCGCTAACTAGCGGGGGAGGCAATGAGCAGTTCTTC.

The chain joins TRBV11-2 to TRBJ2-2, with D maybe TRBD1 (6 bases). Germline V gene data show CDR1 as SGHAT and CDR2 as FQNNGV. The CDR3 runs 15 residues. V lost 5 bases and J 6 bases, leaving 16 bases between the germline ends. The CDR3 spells CASSVTGSAAGELFF. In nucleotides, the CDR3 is TGTGCCAGCAGCGTTACAGGGTCGGCAGCCGGGGAGCTGTTTTTT.

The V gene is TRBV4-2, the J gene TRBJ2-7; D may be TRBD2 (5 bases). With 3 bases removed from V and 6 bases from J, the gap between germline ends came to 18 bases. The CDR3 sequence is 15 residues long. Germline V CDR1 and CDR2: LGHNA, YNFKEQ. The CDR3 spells CASSHPASGSGEQYF. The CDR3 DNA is TGTGCCAGCAGCCACCCCGCGTCGGGGTCGGGCGAGCAGTACTTC.

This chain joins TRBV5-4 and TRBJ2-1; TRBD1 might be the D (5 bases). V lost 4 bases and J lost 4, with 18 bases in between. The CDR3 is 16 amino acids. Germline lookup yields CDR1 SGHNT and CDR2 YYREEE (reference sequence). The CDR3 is CASSGSTWGPYNEQFF. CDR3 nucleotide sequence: TGTGCCAGCAGCGGAAGCACATGGGGCCCTTACAATGAGCAGTTCTTC.

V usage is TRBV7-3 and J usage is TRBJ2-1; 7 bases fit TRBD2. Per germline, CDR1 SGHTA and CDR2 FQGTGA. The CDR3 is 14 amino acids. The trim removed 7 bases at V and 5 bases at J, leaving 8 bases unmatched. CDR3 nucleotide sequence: TGTGCCAGCACCCAAATGGCGGGAGACAATGAGCAGTTCTTC. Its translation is CASTQMAGDNEQFF.

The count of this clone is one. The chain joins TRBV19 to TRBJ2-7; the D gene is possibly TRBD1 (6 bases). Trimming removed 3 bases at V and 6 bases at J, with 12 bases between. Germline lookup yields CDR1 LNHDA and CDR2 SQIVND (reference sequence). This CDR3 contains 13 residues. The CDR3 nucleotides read TGTGCCAGTAGTATCAACAGGGTAGGCGAGCAGTACTTC. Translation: CASSINRVGEQYF.

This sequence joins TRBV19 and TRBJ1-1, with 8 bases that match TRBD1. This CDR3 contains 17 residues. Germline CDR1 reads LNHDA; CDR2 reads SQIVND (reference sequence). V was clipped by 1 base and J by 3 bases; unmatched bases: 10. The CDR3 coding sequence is TGTGCCAGTAGTATAGTCGACAGGGGTTGGGGGGACACTGAAGCTTTCTTT. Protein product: CASSIVDRGWGDTEAFF.

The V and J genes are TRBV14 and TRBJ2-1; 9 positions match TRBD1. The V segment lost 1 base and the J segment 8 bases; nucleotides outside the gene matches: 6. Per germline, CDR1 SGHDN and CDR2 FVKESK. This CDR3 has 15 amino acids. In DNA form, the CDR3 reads TGTGCCAGCAGCCAAGGGGGACAGGGTGTCGATGAGCAGTTCTTC. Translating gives CASSQGGQGVDEQFF.

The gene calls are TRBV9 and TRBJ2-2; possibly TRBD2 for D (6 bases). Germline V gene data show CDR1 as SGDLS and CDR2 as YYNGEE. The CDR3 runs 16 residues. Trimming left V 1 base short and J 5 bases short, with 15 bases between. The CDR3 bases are TGTGCCAGCAGCGTAACTGGGACTCCGGTGACCGGGGAGCTGTTTTTT. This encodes CASSVTGTPVTGELFF.

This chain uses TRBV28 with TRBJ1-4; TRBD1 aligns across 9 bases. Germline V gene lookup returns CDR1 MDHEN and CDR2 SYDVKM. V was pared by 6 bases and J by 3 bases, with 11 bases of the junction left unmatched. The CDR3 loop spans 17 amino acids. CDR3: CASSLTGGPIANEKLFF. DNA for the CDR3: TGTGCCAGCAGCCTGACAGGGGGGCCTATAGCTAATGAAAAACTGTTTTTT.